The clone carrying this T cell receptor beta chain was detected only a few times. Deletions cut 5 bases from V and 7 bases from J, with 15 bases between. The CDR3 is 13 amino acids. Germline V gene data show CDR1 as MNHNY and CDR2 as SVGAGI (reference sequence). The entry originates in a study of blood T cells in healthy people across ages. It was with a sample-barcoded 5' primer and a J-beta primer mix that a second PCR of roughly 7 to 12 cycles was run. TCRdb recomputed calls from the 5' RACE reads with MiXCR, one row per CDR3 protein. The sample shows 730,000 or so distinct CDR3 sequences, roughly 43% of them seen only once.

V is TRBV6-6 and J is TRBJ2-7, with D perhaps given as TRBD1 or TRBD2 (6 bases each). Sequenced sample: blood. The origin of this receptor is an elderly man in good health. The CDR3 sequence: CASSLTGRNEQYF. The CDR3 DNA follows: TGTGCCAGCAGTCTTACAGGGAGGAATGAGCAGTACTTC.